This T cell receptor beta chain appears in the sequencing data of a study of T cells and copy number aberrations in small-cell lung cancer (dated by TCRdb to the early 2020s). For context, the study as a whole: TCR repertoire sequencing was paired with whole-exome sequencing of the same tumor regions to relate T cell metrics to mutations and copy number aberrations. Tumor TCR data existed for some 17 patients, and roughly 15 patients had TCR data from both tumor tissue and normal tissue.

V trim: 4 bases; J trim: 3 bases; unmatched bases: 6. CDR1 and CDR2 are read off the germline V gene as SGHRS and YFSETQ. The CDR3, cysteine through phenylalanine, is 15 amino acids long. The CDR3 DNA has 45 bases and is translated from base 1. The immunoSEQ hsTCRB Kit, with multiplexed V- and J-gene primers, was used to amplify TCR-beta CDR3 regions from genomic DNA. Unique DNA barcodes were added in a second PCR, and the samples were pooled together with a negative control and a positive control. An Illumina MiSeq running a 150-cycle paired-end protocol was used to sequence the pooled TCR-beta libraries. On the study's bioinformatics: Raw sequencing data were processed by Adaptive Biotechnologies into a report containing normalized, annotated TCR-beta repertoires. T-cell density was computed as TCR-beta templates normalized to usable DNA, which was estimated by amplifying housekeeping genes. Richness was the count of unique rearrangements, and clonality was defined as 1 minus Pielou's evenness. TCRdb provides this immuneACCESS table in a form limited to in-frame rearrangements. Some clones are lacking; in checked studies, under half of them reflect an unresolved V gene, and why the rest are absent is not known. For V, J and clone size, that table is used; D and trimming come from the DNA. This sample has about 2,400 clones in its table, and roughly 82% of those were observed once. Roughly 5% of the sample goes to the ten largest clones.

The donors were limited-stage small-cell lung cancer patients who had surgical resection in Hangzhou, China, between about 2008 and 2020. Every donor went straight to surgery with no preoperative chemotherapy or radiotherapy, and no donor was given immunotherapy either before or after surgery. In the sequenced cohort of roughly 19 patients, every patient was either a smoker or a heavy second-hand smoker. Adjacent normal lung was taken at least 2 cm away from the tumor margin, and two pathologists confirmed by morphology that the adjacent normal lung was free of malignant cells. To characterize T cell repertoire heterogeneity, the study applied multi-region TCR-beta sequencing to resected limited-stage small-cell lung cancers and to tumor-adjacent lung tissue. Genomic DNA was extracted from FFPE tissue using the AllPrep DNA/RNA FFPE Kit (Qiagen). With respect to this clone: Its antigen is unknown. No base quality information exists; no much larger clone differs at one position.

Broad study findings and their caveats: The study was limited by a small sample size because surgical resection is uncommon in small-cell lung cancer, and the findings require validation. Tumors had lower T-cell density, richness and clonality than adjacent lung tissue, though the difference in density was not significant. All specimens were formalin-fixed paraffin-embedded tissue, which is known to introduce sequencing artifacts.

This receptor was identified in a woman aged 45-65 years with small cell lung cancer. Rearrangement joined TRBV5-1 to TRBJ2-7, with TRBD1 identical over 11 junction bases. Input material: normal tissue next to the tumor. The CDR3 reads CASSVGTGGLYEQYF. The DNA is as follows: TGCGCCAGCAGCGTAGGGACAGGGGGGCTCTACGAGCAGTACTTC.